These 30 T cell receptor beta chains were all obtained from the same sample, sequenced in a study of blood T cell repertoires in COVID-19. Measured with immunoSEQ multiplex PCR; TCRdb has only the in-frame clones, and not every one. There are 230,000 or so clones in the sample; 65% to 90% occur only once, and around 5% lies in the top ten. Sequenced: peripheral blood. Receptors were obtained from a human donor in a cohort sampled during active COVID-19.

J is TRBJ2-7 and V is TRBV5-1, with D perhaps TRBD2 (6 bases). Germline V gene lookup returns CDR1 SGHRS and CDR2 YFSETQ. This CDR3 contains 14 residues. The V end lost 4 bases, the J end lost 0 bases, and 11 bases lay between the germline ends. Here the CDR3 DNA reads TGCGCCAGCAGCCCTGGGACTTACTCCTACGAGCAGTACTTC. Protein sequence: CASSPGTYSYEQYF.

This rearrangement joins TRBV24-1 to TRBJ1-2, with D perhaps matching TRBD1 (5 bases). Germline assignment: CDR1 KGHDR and CDR2 SFDVKD. With 5 bases removed from V and 2 bases from J, the gap between germline ends came to 11 bases. This CDR3 has 14 residues. CDR3 sequence (DNA): TGTGCCACCAGTGGGAGACAGACAAACTATGGCTACACCTTC. It is translated as CATSGRQTNYGYTF.

Remarks on this clone: Mismatch with germline at one junction end may stem from a read error. V usage is TRBV7-9 and J usage is TRBJ2-4; TRBD1 might be the D (5 bases). The germline V gene has CDR1 SEHNR and CDR2 FQNEAQ (reference sequence). The CDR3 totals 9 residues. In DNA form, the CDR3 reads TGTGCCAGCAGCTTAAGGGGAAACTTC. Its protein is CASSLRGNF.

The chain uses TRBV4-3 and TRBJ1-1; D is uncertain. CDR1 and CDR2 from the germline V gene are LGHNA and YSLEER. The CDR3 is 14 amino acids. V lost 1 base and J lost 1, with 7 bases in between. This CDR3 is CASSQGRRNTEAFF. As DNA, the CDR3 is TGCGCCAGCAGCCAAGGGAGGCGGAACACTGAAGCTTTCTTT.

The chain uses TRBV12-3 or TRBV12-4 and TRBJ2-7; TRBD2 is a possible D gene (5 bases). V was shortened by 3 bases and J by 2 bases, with 8 bases between the two germline ends. There are 13 residues in the CDR3. The CDR3 here is CASSFGEAYEQYF. The CDR3 DNA follows: TGTGCCAGCAGTTTCGGGGAAGCCTACGAGCAGTACTTC.

This chain links TRBV9 with TRBJ1-3, with 7 nucleotides matching TRBD1. Germline loops: CDR1 SGDLS, CDR2 YYNGEE. Trimming removed 2 bases from V and 2 bases from J; junction bases left unmatched: 7. The CDR3 is made up of 16 amino acids. The CDR3 loop is CASSVRDRVAGNTIYF. CDR3 DNA: TGTGCCAGCAGCGTGAGAGACAGGGTCGCTGGAAACACCATATATTTT.

The V call is TRBV6-5, the J call TRBJ2-6; D perhaps matches TRBD1 (6 bases). V dropped 6 bases and J dropped 5 bases, with 11 bases sitting between them. The CDR3 spans 14 residues. In germline, CDR1 is MNHEY, CDR2 SVGAGI. The CDR3 protein is CASRAGERANVLTF. The DNA of the CDR3 is TGTGCCAGCAGAGCAGGGGAGCGGGCCAACGTCCTGACTTTC.

The chain couples TRBV6-1 to TRBJ2-6, with TRBD2 matching over 7 bases. This CDR3 is built from 16 residues. Germline CDR1 and CDR2: MNHNS and SASEGT. V lost 2 bases and J lost 4; bases outside the gene matches: 5. The CDR3 reads CASSESGGTGANVLTF. As DNA, the CDR3 is TGTGCCAGCAGTGAATCGGGGGGTACCGGGGCCAACGTCCTGACTTTC.

CDR3 DNA: TGTGCCAGCAGCGGAAAAGCGGGAGCCTACGAGCAGTACTTC. It specifies CASSGKAGAYEQYF. The chain recombines TRBV5-4 with TRBJ2-7; TRBD2 matches at 8 bases. V lost 4 bases, J lost 2 bases, and 5 bases stayed unmatched. Germline V gives CDR1 SGHNT, CDR2 YYREEE (reference sequence). CDR3 size: 14 residues.

This clone appeared once. CDR3 in DNA: TGTGCCAGTAGTACGGGGTTATTGGACACTGAAGCTTTCTTT. This translates into CASSTGLLDTEAFF. V and J are TRBV19 and TRBJ1-1; D unresolved. This CDR3 is built from 14 residues. The V gene's germline CDR1 is LNHDA and CDR2 SQIVND (reference sequence). V dropped 4 bases and J dropped 3 bases, with 12 bases sitting between them.

The count of this clone is one. The rearrangement links TRBV28 to TRBJ2-7, with D possibly being TRBD1 (5 bases). The CDR3 covers 13 residues. Germline loops: CDR1 MDHEN, CDR2 SYDVKM. Trimming left V 5 bases short and J 2 bases short, with 10 bases between. Written as DNA, the CDR3 is TGTGCCAGCAGTACACAGGTTCCCTACGAGCAGTACTTC. This codes for CASSTQVPYEQYF.

This clone appeared a single time. CDR3 region: CASSSRTGRQGGYTF. The CDR3, as DNA: TGTGCCAGCAGTTCACGGACAGGGCGACAGGGTGGCTACACCTTC. The chain employs TRBV28 and TRBJ1-2, with 8 bases aligning to TRBD1. CDR1 is MDHEN, CDR2 SYDVKM, per germline. With V trimmed by 4 bases and J by 7 bases, 11 bases remained unmatched. The CDR3 consists of 15 residues.

The chain links TRBV28 to TRBJ1-1, with unresolved D. V was shortened by 6 bases and J by 0 bases, with 11 bases between the two germline ends. There are 14 residues in the CDR3. Germline loops: CDR1 MDHEN, CDR2 SYDVKM. CDR3: CASRPGNMNTEAFF. The CDR3 DNA reads TGTGCCAGCAGGCCAGGAAATATGAACACTGAAGCTTTCTTT.

This clone showed up many times. The chain uses TRBV4-3 and TRBJ1-2; D ambiguous. CDR1 and CDR2 from the germline V gene are LGHNA and YSLEER. The CDR3 spans 15 residues. Trimming shortened V by 1 base and J by 3 bases, and 12 bases separated the two germline ends. CDR3 protein: CASSQGGALYYGYTF. The CDR3 DNA sequence: TGCGCCAGCAGCCAAGGAGGAGCCCTGTACTATGGCTACACCTTC.

V is TRBV7-9 and J is TRBJ2-7, with D unresolved. The CDR3 covers 14 residues. CDR1 and CDR2 (germline): SEHNR, FQNEAQ (reference sequence). Between the trimmed V and J ends, which lost 2 bases and 3 bases, there was a span of 11 bases. In DNA form, the CDR3 reads TGTGCCAGCAGCTTACGCACAGAGATCTACGAGCAGTACTTC. It yields the protein CASSLRTEIYEQYF.

The rearrangement uses TRBV27 and TRBJ2-2, with D possibly TRBD1 on 6 matching bases. The germline V gene has CDR1 MNHEY and CDR2 SMNVEV (reference sequence). This CDR3 is 14 amino acids long. V lost 11 bases and J 4 bases, leaving 17 bases between the germline ends. The DNA of the CDR3 is TGTGCCTCTACAGGGAATCATGGCACCGGGGAGCTGTTTTTT. Encoded protein: CASTGNHGTGELFF.

Only one count was recorded for this clone. V and J are TRBV10-3 and TRBJ2-7, with D possibly TRBD2 on 5 matching bases. CDR1 and CDR2 from the germline V gene are ENHRY and SYGVKD. The CDR3 loop spans 12 amino acids. Trimming pared 2 bases from V and 8 bases from J, leaving 10 bases between. The CDR3 DNA is TGTGCCATCAGTGAGGTCGGAGGACAGCAGTACTTC. It translates to CAISEVGGQQYF.

The V call is TRBV3-1 (or the pseudogene TRBV3-2), the J call TRBJ2-7, with a possible D match to TRBD2 (6 bases). Per germline, CDR1 LGHDT and CDR2 YNNKEL (reference sequence). CDR3 length equals 14 residues. V shed 6 bases and J shed 3 bases, with 15 bases lying between them. DNA of the CDR3: TGTGCCAGCAGGCACACTAGCAACAACTACGAGCAGTACTTC. Translating it yields CASRHTSNNYEQYF.

The chain is built from TRBV6-4 and TRBJ2-5, with TRBD1 matching over 7 bases. CDR3 size: 16 residues. Germline V gives CDR1 MRHNA, CDR2 SNTAGT. V shed 0 bases and J 5 bases; nucleotides not matched to a gene: 9. The CDR3 loop reads CASSDSKQGVRETQYF. In DNA form, the CDR3 reads TGTGCCAGCAGTGACTCTAAGCAGGGGGTACGGGAGACCCAGTACTTC.

The sample holds one count of this clone. This rearrangement joins TRBV18 to TRBJ2-2; D uncertain. The CDR3 extends over 15 amino acids. The V gene lost 3 bases and the J gene lost 4 bases, with 12 bases spanning the gap. The germline V gene has CDR1 KGHSH and CDR2 LQKENI. The CDR3 DNA follows: TGTGCCAGCTCACCGACAATGGGTAGCACCGGGGAGCTGTTTTTT. It codes for CASSPTMGSTGELFF.

The chain uses TRBV18 and TRBJ2-1, with a weak D call TRBD2 (6 bases). Trimming pared 3 bases from V and 4 bases from J, leaving 13 bases between. CDR1 and CDR2 (germline): KGHSH, LQKENI. CDR3 length equals 15 residues. In nucleotides, the CDR3 is TGTGCCAGCTCACCGGGGGGAGCGGCATACAATGAGCAGTTCTTC. It translates to CASSPGGAAYNEQFF.

The chain employs TRBV5-6 and TRBJ1-4; D may be TRBD1 (5 bases). The CDR3 consists of 15 residues. The germline V gene encodes CDR1 SGHDT and CDR2 YYEEEE. V was cut by 4 bases and J by 4 bases, with 14 bases left in between. CDR3 sequence (DNA): TGTGCCAGCAGCCACCCGGGACTCAATAATGAAAAACTGTTTTTT. It encodes CASSHPGLNNEKLFF.

This clone was counted between two and nine times. The V and J genes are TRBV4-2 and TRBJ2-7; 7 bases line up with TRBD2. Trimming at V came to 2 bases and at J to 2 bases, leaving 6 bases not matched to a gene. Germline V gene lookup returns CDR1 LGHNA and CDR2 YNFKEQ. This CDR3 is 15 amino acids long. CDR3 DNA: TGTGCCAGCAGCCAACATGGGAGGGCCGCCTACGAGCAGTACTTC. It specifies CASSQHGRAAYEQYF.

V gene TRBV25-1 combines with J gene TRBJ1-1, with unresolved D. CDR1 is MGHDK, CDR2 SYGVNS, per germline. CDR3 length: 14 residues. V was clipped by 5 bases and J by 6 bases, with 16 bases between them. Written as DNA, the CDR3 is TGTGCCAGCAGTCCTCACACCGGGATCTCTGAAGCTTTCTTT. This translates into CASSPHTGISEAFF.

The DNA for the CDR3 is TGTGCCAGCAGTTTATGGGGGGGGACAGGCAGCTTGGCGAGCAATCAGCCCCAGCATTTT. This encodes CASSLWGGTGSLASNQPQHF. V and J are TRBV28 and TRBJ1-5; 8 positions agree with TRBD1. The CDR3 length is 20 residues. Germline V lookup: CDR1 MDHEN, CDR2 SYDVKM. V shed 0 bases, J shed 1 base, and the junction held 14 bases outside the gene matches.

V usage is TRBV5-4 and J usage is TRBJ1-5; D is uncertain. Germline V lookup: CDR1 SGHNT, CDR2 YYREEE (reference sequence). The CDR3 length is 13 residues. V was pared by 0 bases and J by 8 bases, with 9 bases between. In DNA, the CDR3 is TGTGCCAGCAGCTTGGAACGTGCGGAGCCCCAGCATTTT. It translates to CASSLERAEPQHF.

The rearrangement uses TRBV7-2 and TRBJ1-2; weak D call: TRBD1 (6 bases). Deletions cut 5 bases from V and 2 bases from J, with 15 bases between. The CDR3 is 15 amino acids. CDR1 and CDR2 (germline): SGHTA, FQGNSA. The CDR3 reads CASSPPRDINYGYTF. The CDR3 DNA reads as TGTGCCAGCAGCCCGCCCCGGGACATAAACTATGGCTACACCTTC.

V is TRBV14 and J is TRBJ1-5, with 9 bases fitting TRBD1. The CDR3 totals 15 residues. The junction had 2 bases not matched to a gene; V was cut back by 0 bases and J by 5 bases. Per germline, CDR1 SGHDN and CDR2 FVKESK. This CDR3 reads CASSQDHRGHQPQHF. The DNA of the CDR3 is TGTGCCAGCAGCCAAGATCACAGGGGGCATCAGCCCCAGCATTTT. Drawing the rest from reference TRBV14 and TRBJ1-5, the complete variable domain is EAGVTQFPSHSVIEKGQTVTLRCDPISGHDNLYWYRRVMGKEIKFLLHFVKESKQDESGMPNNRFLAERTGGTYSTLKVQPAELEDSGVYFCASSQDHRGHQPQHFGDGTRLSIL.

The chain couples TRBV7-9 to TRBJ2-2, with TRBD2 as a possible D gene (7 bases). CDR3 length: 12 residues. V lost 8 bases, J lost 9 bases, and 13 bases lay in between. In germline, CDR1 is SEHNR, CDR2 FQNEAQ (reference sequence). The CDR3: CASGEGVRELFF. CDR3 nucleotides: TGTGCCAGCGGGGAGGGGGTACGGGAGCTGTTTTTT.

The V gene is TRBV11-3, the J gene TRBJ1-1; 12 bases agree with TRBD1. CDR3 length: 15 residues. Looked up from germline, CDR1 is SGHNT and CDR2 is YENEEA. V shed 1 base and J 6 bases; nucleotides not matched to a gene: 3. Here the CDR3 reads CASSLGGQGAAEAFF. In DNA form, the CDR3 reads TGTGCCAGCAGCTTAGGGGGACAGGGGGCGGCTGAAGCTTTCTTT.